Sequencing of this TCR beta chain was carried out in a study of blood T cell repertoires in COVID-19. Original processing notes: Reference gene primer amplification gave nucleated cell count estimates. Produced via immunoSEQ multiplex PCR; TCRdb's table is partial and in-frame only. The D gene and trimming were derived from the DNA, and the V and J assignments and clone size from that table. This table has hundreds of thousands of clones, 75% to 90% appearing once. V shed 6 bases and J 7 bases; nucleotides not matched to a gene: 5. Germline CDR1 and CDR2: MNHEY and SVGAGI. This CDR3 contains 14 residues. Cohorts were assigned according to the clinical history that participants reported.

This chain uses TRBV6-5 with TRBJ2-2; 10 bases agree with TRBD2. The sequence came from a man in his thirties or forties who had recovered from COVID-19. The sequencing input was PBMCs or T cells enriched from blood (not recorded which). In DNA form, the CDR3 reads TGTGCCAGCAGCCCCTTAGCGGGAGGCGGGGAGCTGTTTTTT. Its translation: CASSPLAGGGELFF.